The 31 T cell receptor beta chains listed next were all sequenced from one sample in a study of blood T cell repertoires in COVID-19 (TCRdb year 2020). Library creation used the immunoSEQ multiplex PCR assay. What TCRdb holds here is the immuneACCESS table cut down to in-frame rearrangements. Part of the clones is not present; checked against another copy, under half of the missing clones reflect an unresolved V gene, and the others are unexplained. The table for this sample lists approximately 140,000 clones; about 87% of them were counted only once. Of the sample, 2.5% is held by the ten largest clones. The sample consisted of peripheral blood. Receptors originate from a human donor with COVID-19, enrolled during active disease. The donor label of this sample is uncertain.

The chain carries TRBV11-1 and TRBJ1-5, with D maybe TRBD1 (6 bases). The length of the CDR3 is 14 residues. Germline values: CDR1 SGHAT, CDR2 FQDESV (reference sequence). V was trimmed by 5 bases and J by 6 bases, leaving 14 bases between them. CDR3 coding DNA: TGTGCCAGCAGCCTGGGGGGGGGCGGTCAGCCCCAGCATTTT. It codes for CASSLGGGGQPQHF. The variable domain in full, with the rest retrieved from reference TRBV11-1 and TRBJ1-5, is EAEVAQSPRYKITEKSQAVAFWCDPISGHATLYWYRQILGQGPELLVQFQDESVVDDSQLPKDRFSAERLKGVDSTLKIQPAELGDSAMYLCASSLGGGGQPQHFGDGTRLSIL.

This clone has a count of ten or more. The chain is built from TRBV5-1 and TRBJ2-1; 8 nucleotides align to TRBD2. The CDR3 extends over 17 amino acids. V trimming: 5 bases; J trimming: 6 bases; junction bases outside the gene matches: 16. In germline, CDR1 is SGHRS, CDR2 YFSETQ. The CDR3 is CASRPSGGGVRGNEQFF. The CDR3 DNA follows: TGCGCCAGCAGGCCCTCGGGGGGGGGCGTAAGGGGCAATGAGCAGTTCTTC.

V gene TRBV27 combines with J gene TRBJ1-1; tentatively, D is TRBD1 (6 bases). Germline lookup yields CDR1 MNHEY and CDR2 SMNVEV (reference sequence). V shed 6 bases and J shed 0 bases, with 17 bases lying between them. This CDR3 has 16 amino acids. CDR3 residues: CASSSKGGALNTEAFF. The CDR3 DNA is TGTGCCAGCAGCTCAAAGGGGGGGGCCCTGAACACTGAAGCTTTCTTT.

The V call is TRBV5-4, the J call TRBJ2-1; D may be TRBD2 (5 bases). Germline CDR1 SGHNT, CDR2 YYREEE (reference sequence). Trimming shortened V by 0 bases and J by 0 bases, and 7 bases separated the two germline ends. The CDR3 totals 15 residues. The CDR3 nucleotides read TGTGCCAGCAGCTTGGACAGCGGCTCCTACAATGAGCAGTTCTTC. Its protein product is CASSLDSGSYNEQFF.

As regards this clone: The same CDR3 is also encoded by other DNA sequences in this sample. J is TRBJ1-1 and V is TRBV5-1; 8 nucleotides line up with TRBD1. J lost 1 base, V lost 4 bases, and 3 bases had no gene match. CDR1 is SGHRS, CDR2 YFSETQ, per germline. The CDR3 is 14 residues long. For the CDR3, the DNA is TGCGCCAGCAGCCCGGGACAGGCGAACACTGAAGCTTTCTTT. As protein: CASSPGQANTEAFF.

The rearrangement uses TRBV11-2 and TRBJ1-1, with 8 bases that match TRBD1. V was pared by 5 bases and J by 7 bases, with 12 bases of the junction left unmatched. This CDR3 spans 15 amino acids. In germline, CDR1 is SGHAT, CDR2 FQNNGV. CDR3 sequence reads: CASSTYGQGSNEAFF. The CDR3 nucleotides are TGTGCCAGCAGCACGTACGGACAGGGTAGTAATGAAGCTTTCTTT.

The J gene is TRBJ2-1, the V gene TRBV2, with 8 bases aligning to TRBD1. Trimming cost V 5 bases and J 4 bases; bases outside gene matches: 7. CDR1 and CDR2 from the germline V gene are SNHLY and FYNNEI. The CDR3 runs to 15 residues. CDR3 nucleotide sequence: TGTGCCAGCAGTTCCCAGGGGGCTAGATACAATGAGCAGTTCTTC. The encoded protein is CASSSQGARYNEQFF.

The chain links TRBV14 to TRBJ1-1; D remains unclear. The CDR3 totals 13 residues. Trimming cost V 1 base and J 4 bases, with 7 bases left between them. The V gene's germline CDR1 is SGHDN and CDR2 FVKESK. Here the CDR3 reads CASSQVSLTEAFF. In DNA, the CDR3 is TGTGCCAGCAGCCAAGTATCTCTCACTGAAGCTTTCTTT.

J is TRBJ1-2 and V is TRBV5-6; D not resolved. The length of the CDR3 is 14 residues. CDR1 SGHDT and CDR2 YYEEEE come from the germline V gene. V shed 1 base and J shed 3 bases, with 10 bases lying between them. CDR3 region: CASSLITGDYGYTF. The CDR3 nucleotides read TGTGCCAGCAGCTTGATCACCGGGGACTATGGCTACACCTTC.

The V and J genes are TRBV5-1 and TRBJ1-1; 11 nucleotides match TRBD1. V lost 4 bases to trimming and J lost 7 bases; unmatched junction nucleotides: 6. The CDR3 length is 14 residues. Germline assignment: CDR1 SGHRS and CDR2 YFSETQ. As DNA, the CDR3 is TGCGCCAGCAGCGCGGACAGGGGGCAAGGTGAAGCTTTCTTT. This sequence encodes CASSADRGQGEAFF.

The rearrangement joins TRBV4-1 to TRBJ1-2; D unresolved. Between the trimmed V and J ends, which lost 0 bases and 1 base, there was a span of 12 bases. The CDR3 spans 16 residues. Germline CDR1 reads MGHRA; CDR2 reads YSYEKL. CDR3 residues: CASSQDSGLINYGYTF. The CDR3 nucleotides read TGCGCCAGCAGCCAAGATTCCGGACTTATTAACTATGGCTACACCTTC.

The chain uses TRBV5-1 and TRBJ2-5; maybe TRBD1 (6 bases). V dropped 0 bases and J dropped 5 bases, with 11 bases sitting between them. The CDR3 is 14 amino acids. Germline V CDR1 and CDR2: SGHRS, YFSETQ. The CDR3 reads CASSLAGQRETQYF. CDR3 DNA sequence: TGCGCCAGCAGCTTGGCCGGACAGCGGGAGACCCAGTACTTC.

The chain joins TRBV5-8 to TRBJ2-2; 14 bases are a match to TRBD2. From germline, CDR1 is SGHTS and CDR2 YDEGEE. The CDR3 sequence is 18 residues long. V shed 0 bases and J 5 bases; nucleotides not matched to a gene: 6. The CDR3 nucleotides are TGTGCCAGCAGCTTGGAAACGACTAGCGGGAGGGCGACCGGGGAGCTGTTTTTT. Translation: CASSLETTSGRATGELFF.

The rearrangement joins TRBV5-6 to TRBJ1-1, with D maybe TRBD1 (5 bases). The CDR3 is 12 amino acids. The V gene's germline CDR1 is SGHDT and CDR2 YYEEEE. V lost 4 bases to trimming and J lost 11 bases, with 15 bases between them. The CDR3 reads CASSPGLRGAFF. The CDR3 bases are TGTGCCAGCAGCCCCGGTCTGCGGGGGGCTTTCTTT.

The chain couples TRBV19 to TRBJ1-5; TRBD1 matches at 11 bases. The CDR3 has 14 residues. With V trimmed by 5 bases and J by 7 bases, 4 bases remained unmatched. CDR1 is LNHDA, CDR2 SQIVND, per germline (reference sequence). The CDR3 sequence: CASSGQGAGQPQHF. CDR3 DNA sequence: TGTGCCAGTAGTGGACAGGGGGCTGGGCAGCCCCAGCATTTT.

J is TRBJ2-7 and V is TRBV5-1; 8 bases agree with TRBD2. The junction had 13 bases not matched to a gene; V was cut back by 4 bases and J by 4 bases. This CDR3 comprises 16 residues. Germline V gene lookup returns CDR1 SGHRS and CDR2 YFSETQ. This CDR3 is CASSRDPGGEAYEQYF. The CDR3, as DNA: TGCGCCAGCAGCCGGGACCCCGGGGGGGAGGCTTACGAGCAGTACTTC.

The sample holds one count of this clone. The gene calls are TRBV28 and TRBJ1-2; 10 positions match TRBD1. V shed 4 bases and J 2 bases; nucleotides not matched to a gene: 7. Germline CDR1 and CDR2: MDHEN and SYDVKM. There are 16 residues in the CDR3. Here the CDR3 reads CASSSSTGGINYGYTF. The DNA for the CDR3 is TGTGCCAGCAGTTCCTCGACAGGGGGCATAAACTATGGCTACACCTTC.

The V gene is TRBV11-2, the J gene TRBJ2-1; D is undetermined. This CDR3 is built from 15 residues. V dropped 2 bases and J dropped 3 bases, with 11 bases sitting between them. Germline V gene lookup returns CDR1 SGHAT and CDR2 FQNNGV. This CDR3 is CASSLKLYGYNEQFF. CDR3 nucleotides: TGTGCCAGCAGCTTAAAGTTATACGGCTACAATGAGCAGTTCTTC.

The J gene is TRBJ1-3, the V gene TRBV7-9; the D gene is possibly TRBD1 (6 bases). The CDR3 loop spans 15 amino acids. Germline V gene lookup returns CDR1 SEHNR and CDR2 FQNEAQ (reference sequence). V was cut by 3 bases and J by 1 base, with 10 bases left in between. The CDR3 DNA sequence: TGTGCCAGCAGCTTGAACAGGGCTTCTGGAAACACCATATATTTT. Protein sequence: CASSLNRASGNTIYF. The variable domain in full, completed from reference TRBV7-9 and TRBJ1-3, reads DTGVSQNPRHKITKRGQNVTFRCDPISEHNRLYWYRQTLGQGPEFLTYFQNEAQLEKSRLLSDRFSAERPKGSFSTLEIQRTEQGDSAMYLCASSLNRASGNTIYFGEGSWLTVV.

The chain recombines TRBV6-5 with TRBJ1-5, with 8 bases matching TRBD1. Germline values: CDR1 MNHEY, CDR2 SVGAGI. V lost 4 bases to trimming and J lost 1 base; unmatched junction nucleotides: 6. CDR3 length equals 16 residues. As DNA, the CDR3 is TGTGCCAGCAGTTCCTTGGACAGGGAGAGCAATCAGCCCCAGCATTTT. This translates into CASSSLDRESNQPQHF.

V is TRBV3-1 (or the pseudogene TRBV3-2) and J is TRBJ2-7; 7 bases fit TRBD2. The CDR3 is 13 residues long. V shed 0 bases and J 5 bases; nucleotides not matched to a gene: 1. In germline, CDR1 is LGHDT, CDR2 YNNKEL (reference sequence). CDR3 sequence (DNA): TGTGCCAGCAGCCAAGATCGGGGGGACGAGCAGTACTTC. Its translation: CASSQDRGDEQYF.

The rearrangement links TRBV5-6 to TRBJ2-5; no clear D gene. V was pared by 2 bases and J by 5 bases, with 4 bases between. Germline lookup yields CDR1 SGHDT and CDR2 YYEEEE. The CDR3 runs to 11 residues. The CDR3 is CASSFGETQYF. The DNA for the CDR3 is TGTGCCAGCAGCTTCGGGGAGACCCAGTACTTC.

V usage is TRBV10-3 and J usage is TRBJ2-5; possible D gene TRBD1, 6 bases. Germline-derived CDR1 and CDR2 are ENHRY and SYGVKD. This CDR3 contains 14 residues. V was pared by 2 bases and J by 5 bases, with 12 bases between. CDR3 nucleotide sequence: TGTGCCATCAGTGAGGGCATCACAGGGGAGACCCAGTACTTC. Residues: CAISEGITGETQYF.

The V call is TRBV18, the J call TRBJ2-5; tentatively, D is TRBD2 (6 bases). This CDR3 has 17 residues. Germline V gene lookup returns CDR1 KGHSH and CDR2 LQKENI. Trimming shortened V by 2 bases and J by 4 bases, and 20 bases separated the two germline ends. The CDR3 spells CASSPSLRGRGLETQYF. Written as DNA, the CDR3 is TGTGCCAGCTCACCATCTTTGCGGGGAAGGGGACTAGAGACCCAGTACTTC.

The chain has TRBV5-5 and TRBJ2-5, with 8 nucleotides matching TRBD2. Germline CDR1 SGHKS, CDR2 YYEKEE (reference sequence). This CDR3 has 17 residues. J lost 1 base, V lost 2 bases, and 10 bases had no gene match. As DNA, the CDR3 is TGTGCCAGCAGCTTAACCCCAGCGGGGGCCCTCCAAGAGACCCAGTACTTC. It specifies CASSLTPAGALQETQYF.

In its sample, this clone was seen once. This chain uses TRBV6-5 with TRBJ2-1, with no clear D. V was clipped by 5 bases and J by 2 bases, with 7 bases between them. CDR3 length: 13 residues. CDR1 and CDR2 (germline): MNHEY, SVGAGI. The CDR3 DNA reads as TGTGCCAGCAGTCCAAGCCCCTACAATGAGCAGTTCTTC. Its translation is CASSPSPYNEQFF.

The sample holds one count of this clone. CDR3 amino acids: CASSARRAWGTEAFF. In DNA form, the CDR3 reads TGTGCCAGTAGTGCGAGGAGGGCGTGGGGCACTGAAGCTTTCTTT. The V call is TRBV19, the J call TRBJ1-1; the D is unclear. The germline V gene has CDR1 LNHDA and CDR2 SQIVND (reference sequence). V lost 5 bases, J lost 4 bases, and 17 bases lay in between. This CDR3 is built from 15 residues.

The chain combines TRBV29-1 with TRBJ2-3; 10 bases match TRBD1. After removal of 6 bases from V and 3 bases from J, the junction contained 9 bases not matched to a gene. CDR1 and CDR2 from the germline V gene are SQVTM and ANQGSEA. This CDR3 has 15 amino acids. CDR3 loop: CSVTPRTGGTDTQYF. The CDR3 nucleotides read TGCAGCGTCACACCCCGGACAGGGGGAACAGATACGCAGTATTTT.

The J gene is TRBJ2-7, the V gene TRBV5-1; TRBD1 matches 7 bases. The ends lost 3 bases at V and 2 bases at J; junction bases unmatched: 8. The germline CDR1 and CDR2 sequences are SGHRS and YFSETQ. The CDR3 is 15 residues long. The CDR3 nucleotides are TGCGCCAGCAGCTCCCGGGACAGTATGCCCTACGAGCAGTACTTC. As protein: CASSSRDSMPYEQYF.

V gene TRBV5-4 combines with J gene TRBJ1-5, with 9 bases matching TRBD1. Germline V gene sequence: CDR1 SGHNT, CDR2 YYREEE (reference sequence). J gave up 5 bases and V 4 bases, and 7 bases lay outside the gene matches. The CDR3 spans 15 residues. This CDR3 reads CASSVGTGRDQPQHF. In DNA, the CDR3 is TGTGCCAGCAGCGTCGGGACAGGGAGGGATCAGCCCCAGCATTTT.

The chain employs TRBV19 and TRBJ2-1; D unclear. Germline V gives CDR1 LNHDA, CDR2 SQIVND (reference sequence). V was clipped by 1 base and J by 4 bases, with 11 bases between them. CDR3 length equals 15 residues. In DNA, the CDR3 is TGTGCCAGTAGTATAGGGATAGGAGATTACAATGAGCAGTTCTTC. Translating it yields CASSIGIGDYNEQFF.